This is a list of T cell receptor beta chains from one sample in a study of cytomegalovirus exposure and HLA in healthy donors. TCRdb keeps only in-frame clones here, not all; method: immunoSEQ multiplex PCR. The top ten clones hold 1.6% of a sample with 95,000 to 130,000 clones, around 70% of them seen once. What was sequenced was PBMCs. These receptors all come from a woman between 18 and 29 years old in good health and CMV-seronegative. Both conserved end residues are trimmed from each CDR3. D genes are given only for firm matches.

TRBJ1-4 TRBV18 . ASSPGEKLF
TRBJ2-1 TRBV7-9 . ASSRGAWKNNEQF
TRBJ2-2 TRBV27 TRBD1 ASSVTGAGGELF
TRBJ1-2 TRBV6-5 . ASRPPTGPYGYT
TRBJ2-2 TRBV9 . ASSVARAGTGELF
TRBJ1-1 TRBV10-2 . ASSEAPGHNTEAF
TRBJ2-7 TRBV27 . ASSLTSDYEQY
TRBJ1-3 TRBV7-9 TRBD1 ASSARQGPGNTIY
TRBJ2-6 TRBV15 . ATSMTAFSGANVLT
TRBJ1-2 TRBV30 TRBD1 AWSDRFGDRTNYGYT
TRBJ1-2 TRBV6-5 . ASTSGARGGYT
TRBJ1-5 TRBV2 . ASSGGSLWPQH
TRBJ1-1 TRBV6-4 TRBD1 ASSDGTGGTEAF
TRBJ1-2 TRBV28 . ASSLYRLLAYGYT
TRBJ2-1 TRBV4-2 TRBD1 ASSPGQSYNEQF
TRBJ2-4 TRBV28 TRBD1 ASSLRSRGLENIQY
TRBJ2-7 TRBV20-1 . SATTVRQY
TRBJ2-7 TRBV20-1 . SASQNYEQY
TRBJ2-1 TRBV7-3 TRBD2 ASSQLAGGQSEQF
TRBJ2-7 TRBV6-5 . ASNDSGYEQY
TRBJ1-2 TRBV6-5 TRBD1 ASSSRDRGYYGYT
TRBJ1-6 TRBV6-6 . ASSTRGVQGSSPLH
TRBJ1-1 TRBV19 . ATPERETQNTEAF
TRBJ2-5 TRBV7-9 . ASSLGGQGETQY
TRBJ2-1 TRBV6-5 TRBD1 ASSYSPGQGLDEQF
TRBJ1-1 TRBV19 . ASTENGHPNTEAF
TRBJ2-3 TRBV5-1 TRBD2 ASKTSGGAYTDTQY
TRBJ2-5 TRBV29-1 . SVEDPRTSPGQGLGGQETQY
TRBJ2-6 TRBV5-4 . ASSLAARDSSGANVLT
TRBJ1-2 TRBV6-6 TRBD1 ASSYSQGDYT
TRBJ1-1 TRBV10-3 TRBD1 AIRDRGDTEAF
TRBJ2-4 TRBV6-5 . ASSSGDLAKNIQY
TRBJ2-7 TRBV7-9 TRBD1 ASSIPNRGLSYEQY
TRBJ1-1 TRBV23-1 TRBD1 ASTGGGGFSTEAF